This entry lists 2 T cell receptor beta chains sequenced from one sample in a study of CD8 T cells in Susac syndrome. Random hexamers were used to reverse transcribe roughly 0.45 to 1 ug of RNA. TCRdb re-called the immunoSEQ multiplex PCR reads through MiXCR, storing one row per CDR3 protein. Counted here are 400,000 to 550,000 distinct CDR3 sequences, more than 80% occurring once; the ten biggest clones make up about 0.12%. Sequencing was performed on CD8+ T cells from PBMCs. These receptors originate from a human donor with multiple sclerosis.

The V gene is TRBV19, the J gene TRBJ2-1; unclear D gene. This CDR3 has 13 amino acids. V lost 4 bases and J 7 bases, leaving 11 bases between the germline ends. Looked up from germline, CDR1 is LNHDA and CDR2 is SQIVND (reference sequence). The CDR3 coding sequence is TGTGCCAGTAGTACCTCTCTTAATAATGAGCAGTTCTTC. Residues: CASSTSLNNEQFF.

This rearrangement joins TRBV3-1 to TRBJ2-7; 7 bases fit TRBD1. The CDR3 spans 16 residues. Trimming at V came to 4 bases and at J to 5 bases, leaving 14 bases not matched to a gene. Germline V gives CDR1 LGHDT, CDR2 YNNKEL (reference sequence). The CDR3 here is CASSRGTEGLEDEQYF. The CDR3 nucleotides are TGTGCCAGCAGCCGAGGGACAGAAGGTCTCGAGGACGAGCAGTACTTC.